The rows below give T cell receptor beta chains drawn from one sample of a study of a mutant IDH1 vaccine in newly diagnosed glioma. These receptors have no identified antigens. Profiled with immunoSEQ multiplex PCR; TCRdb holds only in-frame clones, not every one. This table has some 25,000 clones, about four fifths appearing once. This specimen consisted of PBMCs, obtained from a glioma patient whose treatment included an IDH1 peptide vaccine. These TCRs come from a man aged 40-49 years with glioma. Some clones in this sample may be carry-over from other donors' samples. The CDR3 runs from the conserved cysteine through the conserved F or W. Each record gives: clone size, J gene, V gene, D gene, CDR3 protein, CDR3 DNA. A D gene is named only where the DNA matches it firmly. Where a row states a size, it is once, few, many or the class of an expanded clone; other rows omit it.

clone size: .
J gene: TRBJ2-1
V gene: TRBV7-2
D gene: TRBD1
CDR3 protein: CASSRPRDRVYNEQFF
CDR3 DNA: TGTGCCAGCAGCCGCCCCCGGGACAGGGTTTACAATGAGCAGTTCTTC

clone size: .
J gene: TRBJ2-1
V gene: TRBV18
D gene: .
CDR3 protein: CASSPITPGGERIF
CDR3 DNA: TGTGCCAGCTCACCAATTACTCCCGGGGGTGAGCGGATCTTC

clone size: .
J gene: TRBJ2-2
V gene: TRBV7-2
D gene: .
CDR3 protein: CASNPDTVGVTGELFF
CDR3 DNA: TGTGCCAGCAACCCTGACACGGTGGGGGTCACCGGGGAGCTGTTTTTT

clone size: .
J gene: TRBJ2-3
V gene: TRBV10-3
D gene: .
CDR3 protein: CAISETPTRRDTQYF
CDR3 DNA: TGTGCCATCAGTGAGACTCCGACAAGACGAGATACGCAGTATTTT

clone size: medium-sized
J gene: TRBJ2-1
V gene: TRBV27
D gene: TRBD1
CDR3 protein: CASSLGDRGLSFEQFF
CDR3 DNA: TGTGCCAGCAGTTTAGGGGACAGGGGGCTGTCGTTTGAGCAGTTCTTC

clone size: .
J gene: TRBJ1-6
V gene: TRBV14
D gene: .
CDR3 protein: CASSQGAGLGSPLHF
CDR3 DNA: TGTGCCAGCAGCCAAGGTGCAGGCCTGGGTTCACCCCTCCACTTT

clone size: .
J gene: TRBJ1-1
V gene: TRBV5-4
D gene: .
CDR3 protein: CASSLGGLGNTEAFF
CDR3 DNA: TGTGCCAGCAGCTTAGGCGGACTAGGGAACACTGAAGCTTTCTTT

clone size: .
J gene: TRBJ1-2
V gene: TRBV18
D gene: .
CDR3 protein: CASSPESRPYYGYTF
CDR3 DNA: TGTGCCAGCTCACCAGAATCCAGGCCATACTATGGCTACACCTTC

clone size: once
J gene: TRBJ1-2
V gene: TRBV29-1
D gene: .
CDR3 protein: CSVLEGSYGYTF
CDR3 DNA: TGCAGCGTTCTTGAGGGAAGCTATGGCTACACCTTC

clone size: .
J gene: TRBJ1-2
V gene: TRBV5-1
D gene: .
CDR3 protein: CASSLGQGGGYTF
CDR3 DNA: TGCGCCAGCAGCTTGGGCCAGGGCGGTGGCTACACCTTC

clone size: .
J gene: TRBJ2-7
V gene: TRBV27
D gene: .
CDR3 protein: CASSLGGGVITEVF
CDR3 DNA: TGTGCCAGCAGTCTAGGAGGGGGGGTGATAACGGAGGTCTTC

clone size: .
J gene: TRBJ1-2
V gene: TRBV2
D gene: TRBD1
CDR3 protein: CASSAGTGFYGYTF
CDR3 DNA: TGTGCCAGCAGTGCTGGGACAGGGTTTTATGGCTACACCTTC

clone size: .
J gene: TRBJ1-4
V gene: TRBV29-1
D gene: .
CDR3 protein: CSVCVNEKLFF
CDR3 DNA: TGCAGCGTGTGTGTTAATGAAAAACTGTTTTTT

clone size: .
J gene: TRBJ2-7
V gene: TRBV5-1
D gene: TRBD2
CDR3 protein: CASSPSGSGGSYEQYF
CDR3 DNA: TGCGCCAGCAGCCCTAGTGGGAGCGGGGGCTCCTACGAGCAGTACTTC

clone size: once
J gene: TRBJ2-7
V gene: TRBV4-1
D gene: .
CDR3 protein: CASSQGPLSYEQYF
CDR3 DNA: TGCGCCAGCAGCCAAGGGCCACTCTCCTACGAGCAGTACTTC

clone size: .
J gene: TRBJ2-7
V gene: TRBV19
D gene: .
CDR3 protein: CASTRTVGSREQYF
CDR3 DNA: TGTGCCAGTACCAGGACAGTGGGGAGTCGGGAGCAGTACTTC

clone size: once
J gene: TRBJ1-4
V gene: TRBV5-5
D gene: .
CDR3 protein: CASSAARDSLNEKLFF
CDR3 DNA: TGTGCCAGCAGCGCCGCACGGGACTCCCTTAATGAAAAACTGTTTTTT

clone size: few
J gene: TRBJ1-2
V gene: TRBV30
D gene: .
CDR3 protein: CAWSADRLYGYTF
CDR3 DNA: TGTGCCTGGAGTGCCGACAGGCTCTATGGCTACACCTTC

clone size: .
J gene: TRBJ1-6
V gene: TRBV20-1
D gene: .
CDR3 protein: CSAHAGSPLHF
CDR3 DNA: TGCAGTGCCCACGCCGGTTCACCCCTCCACTTT

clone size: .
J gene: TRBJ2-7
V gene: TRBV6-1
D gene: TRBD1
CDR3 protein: CASVPPTGTASEQYF
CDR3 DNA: TGTGCCAGCGTGCCCCCGACAGGGACAGCCTCCGAGCAGTACTTC

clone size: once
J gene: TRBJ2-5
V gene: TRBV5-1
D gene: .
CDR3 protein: CASSLDGLETQYF
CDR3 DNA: TGCGCCAGCAGCTTGGACGGTCTGGAGACCCAGTACTTC

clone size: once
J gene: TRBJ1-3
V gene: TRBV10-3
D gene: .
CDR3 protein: CAISVRGVPGNTIYF
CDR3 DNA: TGTGCCATCAGTGTCCGGGGGGTCCCTGGAAACACCATATATTTT

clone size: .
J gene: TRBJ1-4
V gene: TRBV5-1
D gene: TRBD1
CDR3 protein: CASSFTGGGEKLFF
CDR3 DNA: TGCGCCAGCAGCTTCACAGGGGGGGGAGAAAAACTGTTTTTT

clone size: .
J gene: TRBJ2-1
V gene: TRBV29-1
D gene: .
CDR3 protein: CSVEATLGAYNEQFF
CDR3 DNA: TGCAGCGTTGAGGCGACCCTGGGGGCCTACAATGAGCAGTTCTTC

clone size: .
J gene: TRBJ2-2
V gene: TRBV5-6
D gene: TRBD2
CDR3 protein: CASSFLAGGASGELFF
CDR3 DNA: TGTGCCAGCAGCTTCCTAGCGGGGGGGGCGTCCGGGGAGCTGTTTTTT

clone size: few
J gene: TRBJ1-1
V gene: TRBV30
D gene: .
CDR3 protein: CAWSVRGRVNTEAFF
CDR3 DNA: TGTGCCTGGAGTGTCAGGGGACGTGTGAACACTGAAGCTTTCTTT